This TCR beta chain originates from a study of identifying expanded T cells in peripheral blood. General study findings and limits: Variance in clone template counts between approximately two-week samples significantly increased with total template count across all healthy donors. Over two and four weeks, about 16.4 and 19 clones changed, versus roughly 1.1 between replicates.

Libraries were prepared by immunoSEQ multiplex PCR; TCRdb keeps only in-frame clonotypes and omits some of them. Of 90,000 or so clones listed, more than 75% are singletons. V was pared by 2 bases and J by 3 bases, with 5 bases between. CDR3 length: 13 residues. From germline, CDR1 is MNHEY and CDR2 SVGAGI. On this clone: Antigen unknown.

No infections or other immune events were documented during collection. The sequenced sample consisted of blood. V and J are TRBV6-5 and TRBJ1-5, with unresolved D. This clonotype was sampled from a person aged 18 to 75 in good health. CDR3 region: CASSYDNNQPQHF. CDR3 DNA: TGTGCCAGCAGTTACGACAACAATCAGCCCCAGCATTTT.